These 10 T cell receptor beta chains were all obtained from the same sample, sequenced in a study of T cells after yellow fever vaccination. TCRdb reprocessed the 5' RACE reads with MiXCR, giving one entry per CDR3 protein. The top ten clones hold more than 2.5% of a sample with 150,000 to 200,000 distinct CDR3 sequences, more than 5.5% of them seen once. The sample in question was CD4+ T cells sorted from PBMCs, obtained 4 to 6 days after the first yellow fever vaccination. The receptor set was obtained from a man younger than 35 who received the YFV17D yellow fever vaccine.

This clonotype was counted at least ten times. The rearrangement links TRBV6-1 to TRBJ2-5; D not resolved. Deletions cut 6 bases from V and 6 bases from J, with 11 bases between. Looked up from germline, CDR1 is MNHNS and CDR2 is SASEGT. This CDR3 has 12 amino acids. CDR3 nucleotide sequence: TGTGCCAGCAGCCCCTCCCTTAAGACCCAGTACTTC. Translating gives CASSPSLKTQYF.

This clonotype came up a few times. CDR3 in amino acids: CASITDRGKGRQLDTIYF. Written as DNA, the CDR3 is TGTGCCAGCATCACGGACAGGGGAAAGGGAAGACAGTTGGACACCATATATTTT. The chain joins TRBV6-2 or TRBV6-3 to TRBJ1-3; 9 positions match TRBD1. The CDR3 runs 18 residues. Trimming removed 7 bases from V and 8 bases from J; junction bases left unmatched: 21. Germline assignment: CDR1 MNHEY and CDR2 SVGEGT.

V gene TRBV12-3 or TRBV12-4 combines with J gene TRBJ2-3; 8 bases line up with TRBD2. V gave up 5 bases and J gave up 8 bases; unmatched junction bases: 12. The CDR3 has 15 residues. The CDR3, as DNA: TGTGCCAGCAGTCTCGGACTAGCAGGCTCGGGTACGCAGTATTTT. Protein product: CASSLGLAGSGTQYF.

The chain is built from TRBV7-2 and TRBJ1-4, with TRBD1 matching over 7 bases. There are 14 residues in the CDR3. Germline trimming cut 5 bases from V and 7 bases from J; bases unmatched to any gene: 7. The germline V gene encodes CDR1 SGHTA and CDR2 FQGNSA. CDR3 in amino acids: CASSEQGFGEKLFF. The CDR3 DNA sequence: TGTGCCAGCAGCGAACAGGGGTTCGGTGAAAAACTGTTTTTT.

The CDR3 loop is CASSLRLSNNEQFF. The CDR3 bases are TGCGCCAGCAGCCTAAGGTTGAGCAACAATGAGCAGTTCTTC. The chain carries TRBV5-1 and TRBJ2-1; D unclear. From germline, CDR1 is SGHRS and CDR2 YFSETQ. The V end was cut by 4 bases, the J end by 5 bases, with 13 bases between. The CDR3 extends over 14 amino acids. The complete variable domain, with remaining parts taken from reference TRBV5-1 and TRBJ2-1, reads KAGVTQTPRYLIKTRGQQVTLSCSPISGHRSVSWYQQTPGQGLQFLFEYFSETQRNKGNFPGRFSGRQFSNSRSEMNVSTLELGDSALYLCASSLRLSNNEQFFGPGTRLTVL.

This clonotype was seen repeatedly, ten times or more. The rearrangement joins TRBV24-1 to TRBJ2-3; TRBD1 matches at 8 bases. V was clipped by 11 bases and J by 2 bases; unmatched bases: 5. The CDR3 covers 13 residues. From germline, CDR1 is KGHDR and CDR2 SFDVKD. The CDR3 spells CAITDRDTDTQYF. The DNA for the CDR3 is TGTGCCATCACGGACAGGGACACAGATACGCAGTATTTT.

Details on this clonotype: One end of the junction varies from germline; a read error may be responsible. The chain uses TRBV15 and TRBJ1-4; D is possibly TRBD1 (5 bases). The CDR3 is 17 residues long. Germline loops: CDR1 LNHNV, CDR2 YYDKDF (reference sequence). CDR3 sequence (DNA): TGTGCCACCAGCGGAGAGTTATCGGCAGGGTCTAATGAAAAACTGTTTTTT. Translation: CATSGELSAGSNEKLFF. The full variable domain, rest sourced from reference TRBV15 and TRBJ1-4, is DAMVIQNPRYQVTQFGKPVTLSCSQTLNHNVMYWYQQKSSQAPKLLFHYYDKDFNNEADTPDNFQSRRPNTSFCFLDIRSPGLGDTAMYLCATSGELSAGSNEKLFFGSGTQLSVL.

This clonotype was observed at least ten times. The genes are TRBV18 and TRBJ1-1, with D perhaps TRBD1 (6 bases). V was clipped by 4 bases and J by 2 bases, with 14 bases between them. The CDR3 sequence is 15 residues long. Germline V CDR1 and CDR2: KGHSH, LQKENI. In DNA form, the CDR3 reads TGTGCCAGCTCACGTCCGACGGGGGCTAACACTGAAGCTTTCTTT. Encoded protein: CASSRPTGANTEAFF.

This clonotype was picked up a small number of times. CDR3 coding DNA: TGTGCCAGCAGTCCCTGGGCCGATTCACCCCTCCACTTT. Its protein is CASSPWADSPLHF. The chain is built from TRBV27 and TRBJ1-6, with no clear D. CDR1 and CDR2 from the germline V gene are MNHEY and SMNVEV (reference sequence). The CDR3 covers 13 residues. V was cut by 5 bases and J by 8 bases, with 10 bases left in between.

Ten or more counts support this clonotype. The chain carries TRBV12-3 or TRBV12-4 and TRBJ2-7; D is perhaps TRBD2 (7 bases). The CDR3 has 13 residues. The germline V and J ends were trimmed by 7 bases and 4 bases, with 14 bases remaining between them. The DNA of the CDR3 is TGTGCCAGCACTAACGGGGGGCAATACGAGCAGTACTTC. It specifies CASTNGGQYEQYF.